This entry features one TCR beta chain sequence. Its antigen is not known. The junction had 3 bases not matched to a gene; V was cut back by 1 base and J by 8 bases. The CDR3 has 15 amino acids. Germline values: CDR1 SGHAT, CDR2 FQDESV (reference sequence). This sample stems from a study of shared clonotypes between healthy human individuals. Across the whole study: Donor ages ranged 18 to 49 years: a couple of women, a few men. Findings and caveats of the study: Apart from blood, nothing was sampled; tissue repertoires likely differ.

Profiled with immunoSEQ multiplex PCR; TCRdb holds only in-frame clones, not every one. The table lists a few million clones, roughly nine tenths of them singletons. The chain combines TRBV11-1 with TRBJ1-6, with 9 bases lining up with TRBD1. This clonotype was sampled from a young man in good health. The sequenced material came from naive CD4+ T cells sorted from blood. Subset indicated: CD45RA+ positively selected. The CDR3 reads CASSLGGQGYSPLHF. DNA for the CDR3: TGTGCCAGCAGCTTAGGTGGACAGGGGTATTCACCCCTCCACTTT.